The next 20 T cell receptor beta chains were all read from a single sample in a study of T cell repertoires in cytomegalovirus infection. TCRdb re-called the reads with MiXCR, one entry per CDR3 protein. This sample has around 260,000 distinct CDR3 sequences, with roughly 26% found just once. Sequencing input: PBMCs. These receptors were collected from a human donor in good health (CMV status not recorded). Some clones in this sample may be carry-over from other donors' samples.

The DNA of the CDR3 is TGTGCCAGCAGTTACTACAGGGGGCGGGAGACCCAGTACTTC. Translating gives CASSYYRGRETQYF. The gene calls are TRBV6-2 or TRBV6-3 and TRBJ2-5, with TRBD1 identical over 9 bases. The germline V gene has CDR1 MNHEY and CDR2 SVGEGT. This CDR3 has 14 residues. The junction had 2 bases not matched to a gene; V was cut back by 1 base and J by 5 bases.

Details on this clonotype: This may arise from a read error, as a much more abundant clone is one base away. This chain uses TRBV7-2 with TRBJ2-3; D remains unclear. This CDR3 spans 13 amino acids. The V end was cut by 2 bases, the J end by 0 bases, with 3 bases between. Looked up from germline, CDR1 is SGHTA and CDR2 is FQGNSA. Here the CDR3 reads CASSLFSTDTQYF. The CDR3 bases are TGTGCCAGCAGCTTATTTAGCACAGATACGCAGTATTTT.

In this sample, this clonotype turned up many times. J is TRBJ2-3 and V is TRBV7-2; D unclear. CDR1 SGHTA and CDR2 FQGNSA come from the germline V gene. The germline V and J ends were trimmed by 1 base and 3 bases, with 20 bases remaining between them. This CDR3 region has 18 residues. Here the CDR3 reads CASSLEGPEVVVTDTQYF. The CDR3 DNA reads TGTGCCAGCAGCTTAGAGGGCCCAGAGGTGGTGGTGACAGATACGCAGTATTTT.

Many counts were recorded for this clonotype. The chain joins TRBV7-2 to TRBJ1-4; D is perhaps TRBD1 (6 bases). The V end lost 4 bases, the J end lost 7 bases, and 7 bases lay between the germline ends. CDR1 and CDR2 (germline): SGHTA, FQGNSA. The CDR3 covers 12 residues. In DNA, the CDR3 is TGTGCCAGCAGCTCGGACAGTGAAAAACTGTTTTTT. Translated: CASSSDSEKLFF. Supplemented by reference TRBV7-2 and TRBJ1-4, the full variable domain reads GAGVSQSPSNKVTEKGKDVELRCDPISGHTALYWYRQSLGQGLEFLIYFQGNSAPDKSGLPSDRFSAERTGGSVSTLTIQRTQQEDSAVYLCASSSDSEKLFFGSGTQLSVL.

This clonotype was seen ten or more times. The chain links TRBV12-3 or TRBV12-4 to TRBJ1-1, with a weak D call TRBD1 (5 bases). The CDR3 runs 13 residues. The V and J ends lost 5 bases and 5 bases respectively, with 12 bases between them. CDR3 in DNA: TGTGCCAGCAGTGGGGCCGTCGGGACTGAAGCTTTCTTT. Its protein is CASSGAVGTEAFF.

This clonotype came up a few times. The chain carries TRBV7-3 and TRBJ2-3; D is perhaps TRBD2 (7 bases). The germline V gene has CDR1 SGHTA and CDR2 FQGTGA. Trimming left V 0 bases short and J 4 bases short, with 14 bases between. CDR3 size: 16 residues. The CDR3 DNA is TGTGCCAGCAGCTTAACGACGGGGGGCCAGGCAGATACGCAGTATTTT. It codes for CASSLTTGGQADTQYF.

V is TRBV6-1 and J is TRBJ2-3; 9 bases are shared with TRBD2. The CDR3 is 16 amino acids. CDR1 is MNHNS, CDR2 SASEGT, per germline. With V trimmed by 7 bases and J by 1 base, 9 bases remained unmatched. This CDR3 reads CASTLDLAGGTDTQYF. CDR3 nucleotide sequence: TGTGCCAGCACCCTCGACTTAGCGGGGGGCACAGATACGCAGTATTTT.

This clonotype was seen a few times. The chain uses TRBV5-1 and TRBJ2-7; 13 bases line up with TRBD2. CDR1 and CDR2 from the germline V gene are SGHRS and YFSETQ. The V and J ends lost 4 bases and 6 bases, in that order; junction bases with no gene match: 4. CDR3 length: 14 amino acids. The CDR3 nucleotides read TGCGCCAGCAGCGCCACTAGCGGGAGGGTCGAGCAGTACTTC. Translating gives CASSATSGRVEQYF.

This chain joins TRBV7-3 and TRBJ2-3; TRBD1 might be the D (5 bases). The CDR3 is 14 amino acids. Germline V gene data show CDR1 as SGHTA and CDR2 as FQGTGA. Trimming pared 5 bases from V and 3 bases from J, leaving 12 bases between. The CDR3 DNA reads TGTGCCAGCAGCCAAGTAGGGGTGACAGATACGCAGTATTTT. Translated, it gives CASSQVGVTDTQYF.

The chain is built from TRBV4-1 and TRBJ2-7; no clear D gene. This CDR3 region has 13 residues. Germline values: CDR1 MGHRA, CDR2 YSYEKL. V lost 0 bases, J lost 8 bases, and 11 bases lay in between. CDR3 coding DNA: TGCGCCAGCAGCCAAGATCCGCAAGGAAAGCAGTACTTC. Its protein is CASSQDPQGKQYF.

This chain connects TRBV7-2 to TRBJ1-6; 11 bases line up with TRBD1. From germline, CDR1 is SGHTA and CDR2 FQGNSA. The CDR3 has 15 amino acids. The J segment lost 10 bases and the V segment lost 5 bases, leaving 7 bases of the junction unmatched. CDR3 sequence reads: CASSPGQGDGSPLHF. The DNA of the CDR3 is TGTGCCAGCAGCCCGGGACAGGGGGACGGATCACCCCTCCACTTT.

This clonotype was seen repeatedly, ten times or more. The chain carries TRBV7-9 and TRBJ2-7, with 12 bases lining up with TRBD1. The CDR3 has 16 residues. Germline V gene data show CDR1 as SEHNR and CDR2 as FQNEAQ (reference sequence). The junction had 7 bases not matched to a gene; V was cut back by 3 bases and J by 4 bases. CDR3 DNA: TGTGCCAGCAGCTTGGGGGACAGGGGGCTTTTGTACGAGCAGTACTTC. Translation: CASSLGDRGLLYEQYF.

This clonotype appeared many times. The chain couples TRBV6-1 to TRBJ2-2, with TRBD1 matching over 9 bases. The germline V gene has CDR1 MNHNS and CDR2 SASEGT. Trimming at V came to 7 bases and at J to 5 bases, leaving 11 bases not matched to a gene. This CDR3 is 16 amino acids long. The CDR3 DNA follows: TGTGCCAGCACCACAGGGGGCAGGGTCGGGACCGGGGAGCTGTTTTTT. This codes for CASTTGGRVGTGELFF.

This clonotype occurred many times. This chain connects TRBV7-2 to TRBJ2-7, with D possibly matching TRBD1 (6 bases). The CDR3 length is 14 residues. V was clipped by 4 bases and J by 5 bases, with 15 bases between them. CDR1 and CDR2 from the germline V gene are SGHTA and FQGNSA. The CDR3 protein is CASSSIAYRDEQYF. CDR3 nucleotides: TGTGCCAGCAGCTCAATAGCTTACAGGGACGAGCAGTACTTC.

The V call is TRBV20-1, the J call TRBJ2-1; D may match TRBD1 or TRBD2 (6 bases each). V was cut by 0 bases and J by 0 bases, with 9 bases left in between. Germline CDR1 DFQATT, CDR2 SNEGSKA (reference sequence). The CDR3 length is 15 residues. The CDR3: CSAREGGSSYNEQFF. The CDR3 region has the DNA TGCAGTGCTAGAGAAGGGGGGAGCTCCTACAATGAGCAGTTCTTC.

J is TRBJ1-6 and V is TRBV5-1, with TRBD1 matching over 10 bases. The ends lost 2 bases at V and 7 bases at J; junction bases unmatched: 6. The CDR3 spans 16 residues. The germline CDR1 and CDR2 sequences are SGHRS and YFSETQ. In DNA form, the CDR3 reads TGCGCCAGCAGCTTCCAGGGACAGGGGCAGAATTCACCCCTCCACTTT. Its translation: CASSFQGQGQNSPLHF.

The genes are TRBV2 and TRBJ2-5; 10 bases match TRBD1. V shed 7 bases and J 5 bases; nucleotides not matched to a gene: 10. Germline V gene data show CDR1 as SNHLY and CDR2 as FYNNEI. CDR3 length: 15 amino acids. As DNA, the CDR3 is TGTGCCAGCACCATAGGGACAGGGGACGGGGAGACCCAGTACTTC. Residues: CASTIGTGDGETQYF.

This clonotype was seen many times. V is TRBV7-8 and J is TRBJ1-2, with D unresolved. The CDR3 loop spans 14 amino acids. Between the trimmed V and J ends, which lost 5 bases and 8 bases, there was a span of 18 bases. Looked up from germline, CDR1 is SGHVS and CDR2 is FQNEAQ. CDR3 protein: CASSRSGVAEGYTF. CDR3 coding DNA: TGTGCCAGCAGCCGGTCGGGAGTGGCGGAGGGCTACACCTTC.

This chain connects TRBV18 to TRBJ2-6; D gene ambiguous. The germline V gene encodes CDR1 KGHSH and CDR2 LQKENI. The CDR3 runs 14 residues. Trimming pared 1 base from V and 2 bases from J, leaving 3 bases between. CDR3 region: CASSPRAGANVLTF. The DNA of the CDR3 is TGTGCCAGCTCACCACGCGCTGGGGCCAACGTCCTGACTTTC.

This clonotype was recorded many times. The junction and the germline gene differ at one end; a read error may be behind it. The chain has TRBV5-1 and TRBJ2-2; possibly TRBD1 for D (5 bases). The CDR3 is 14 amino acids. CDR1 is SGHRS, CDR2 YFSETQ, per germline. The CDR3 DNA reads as TGTGCCAGCAGTTCGACAGTAAACACCGGGGAGCTGTTTTTT. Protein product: CASSSTVNTGELFF.